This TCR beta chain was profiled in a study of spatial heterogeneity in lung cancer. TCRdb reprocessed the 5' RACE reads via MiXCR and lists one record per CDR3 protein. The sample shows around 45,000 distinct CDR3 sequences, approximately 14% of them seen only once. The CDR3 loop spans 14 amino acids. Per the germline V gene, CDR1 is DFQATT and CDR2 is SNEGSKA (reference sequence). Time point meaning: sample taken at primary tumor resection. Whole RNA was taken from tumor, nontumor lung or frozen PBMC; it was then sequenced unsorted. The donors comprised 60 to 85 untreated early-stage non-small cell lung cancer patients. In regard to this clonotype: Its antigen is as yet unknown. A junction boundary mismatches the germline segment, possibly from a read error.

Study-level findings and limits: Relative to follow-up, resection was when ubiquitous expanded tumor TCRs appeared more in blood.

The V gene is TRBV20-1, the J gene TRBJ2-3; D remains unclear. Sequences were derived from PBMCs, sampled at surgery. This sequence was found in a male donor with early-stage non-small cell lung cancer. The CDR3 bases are TGCAGTGCTAGAGATTTCCCCAGCACAGATGCGCAGTATTTT. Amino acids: CSARDFPSTDAQYF.